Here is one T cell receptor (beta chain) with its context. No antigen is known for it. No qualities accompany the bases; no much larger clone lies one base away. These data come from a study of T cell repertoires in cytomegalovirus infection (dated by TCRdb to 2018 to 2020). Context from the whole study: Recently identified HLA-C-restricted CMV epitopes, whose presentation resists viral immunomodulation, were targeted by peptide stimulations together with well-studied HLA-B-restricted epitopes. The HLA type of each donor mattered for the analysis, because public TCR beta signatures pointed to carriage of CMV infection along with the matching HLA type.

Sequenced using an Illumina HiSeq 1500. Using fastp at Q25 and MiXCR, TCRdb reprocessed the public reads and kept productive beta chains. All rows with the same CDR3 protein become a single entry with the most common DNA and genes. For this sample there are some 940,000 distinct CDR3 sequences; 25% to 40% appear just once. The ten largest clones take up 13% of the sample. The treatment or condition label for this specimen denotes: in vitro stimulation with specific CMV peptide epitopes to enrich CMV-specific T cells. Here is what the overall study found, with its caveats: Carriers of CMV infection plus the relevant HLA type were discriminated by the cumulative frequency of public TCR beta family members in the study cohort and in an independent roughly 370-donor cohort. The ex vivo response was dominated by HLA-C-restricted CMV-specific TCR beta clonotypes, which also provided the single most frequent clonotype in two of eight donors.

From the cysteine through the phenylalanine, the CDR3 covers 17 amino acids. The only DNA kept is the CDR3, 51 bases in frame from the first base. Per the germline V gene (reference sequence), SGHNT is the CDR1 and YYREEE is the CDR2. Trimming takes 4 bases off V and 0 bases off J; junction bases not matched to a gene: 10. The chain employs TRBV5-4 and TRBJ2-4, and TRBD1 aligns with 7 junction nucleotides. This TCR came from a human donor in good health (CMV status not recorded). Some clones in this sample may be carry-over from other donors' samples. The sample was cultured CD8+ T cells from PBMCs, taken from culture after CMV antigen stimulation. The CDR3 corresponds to CASSLEVGQLAKNIQYF. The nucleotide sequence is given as TGTGCCAGCAGCCTGGAGGTGGGACAGCTAGCCAAAAACATTCAGTACTTC.